These 7 T cell receptor beta chains were sequenced from one sample in a study of response to subunit inactivated influenza vaccine. TCRdb re-derived calls from the RT-PCR reads in MiXCR, one entry per CDR3 protein. The table has hundreds of thousands of distinct CDR3 sequences, 20% to 25% seen once. The sequencing here drew on PBMCs from blood, taken about 19 months after vaccination. The source of these receptors is a man aged 45 to 75 who received an inactivated influenza vaccine.

This clonotype showed up just a few times. The chain carries TRBV20-1 and TRBJ2-5; D may match TRBD1 or TRBD2 (6 bases each). Germline V lookup: CDR1 DFQATT, CDR2 SNEGSKA (reference sequence). The CDR3 extends over 15 amino acids. Trimming removed 3 bases from V and 5 bases from J, with 19 bases in between. The CDR3 bases are TGCAGTGCTAGTAGACGGGGGACAACCGGGGAGACCCAGTACTTC. Amino acids: CSASRRGTTGETQYF.

This clonotype was seen only a few times. The genes are TRBV3-1 and TRBJ1-1, with unresolved D. CDR1 LGHDT and CDR2 YNNKEL come from the germline V gene (reference sequence). CDR3 length equals 14 residues. Between the trimmed V and J ends, which lost 1 base and 4 bases, there was a span of 10 bases. CDR3 DNA: TGTGCCAGCAGCCAAGTTGAGGGCGCCACTGAAGCTTTCTTT. Its protein is CASSQVEGATEAFF.

This clonotype has just a few counts. The DNA for the CDR3 is TGTGCCAGCTCGATTATCTCGAGCGAGCAGTACTTC. It yields the protein CASSIISSEQYF. The rearrangement links TRBV18 to TRBJ2-7; D gene unclear. Germline V gene lookup returns CDR1 KGHSH and CDR2 LQKENI. The CDR3 contains 12 residues. V lost 6 bases and J lost 6, with 12 bases in between.

This clonotype was counted between two and nine times. The V and J genes are TRBV6-1 and TRBJ2-3; no clear D gene. Looked up from germline, CDR1 is MNHNS and CDR2 is SASEGT. This CDR3 is 15 amino acids long. The V gene lost 1 base and the J gene lost 2 bases, with 10 bases spanning the gap. The CDR3 nucleotides read TGTGCCAGCAGTGAAGTCCGAAGCCTCACAGATACGCAGTATTTT. Translated: CASSEVRSLTDTQYF.

This clonotype appeared a few times. The chain recombines TRBV6-2 or TRBV6-3 with TRBJ2-7; D is unclear. Germline CDR1 is MNHEY and CDR2 is SVGEGT. CDR3 length: 13 amino acids. V lost 2 bases, J lost 2 bases, and 7 bases lay in between. The CDR3 DNA sequence: TGTGCCAGCAGTTACGGCACGACCTACGAGCAGTACTTC. Its protein is CASSYGTTYEQYF.

This clonotype was recorded at least ten times. V and J are TRBV7-2 and TRBJ1-1; D unclear. There are 15 residues in the CDR3. Germline V gene data show CDR1 as SGHTA and CDR2 as FQGNSA. V shed 5 bases and J shed 0 bases, with 13 bases lying between them. The CDR3 sequence is CASSPGLGMNTEAFF. The DNA of the CDR3 is TGTGCCAGCAGCCCCGGACTGGGTATGAACACTGAAGCTTTCTTT.

This chain uses TRBV28 with TRBJ1-3; perhaps TRBD1 as D (5 bases). The V end lost 6 bases, the J end lost 0 bases, and 15 bases lay between the germline ends. The CDR3 has 16 amino acids. Germline assignment: CDR1 MDHEN and CDR2 SYDVKM. The CDR3 DNA is TGTGCCAGCAGAGGGAGCACCGGGGCCTCTGGAAACACCATATATTTT. It encodes CASRGSTGASGNTIYF.